This TCR beta chain emerged from a study of T cells in tuberculosis. Assay: immunoSEQ multiplex PCR; the TCRdb copy retains only in-frame clones and omits some. Among about 32,000 clones listed, less than 95% were seen once. CDR3 length: 16 residues. Germline V gene lookup returns CDR1 SNHLY and CDR2 FYNNEI. V trimming: 6 bases; J trimming: 10 bases; junction bases outside the gene matches: 16. The sample was PBMCs. The TCR sequence derives from a donor aged 10 to 29 with latent tuberculosis or without tuberculosis infection. The chain recombines TRBV2 with TRBJ2-1; 9 nucleotides match TRBD2. The CDR3 loop is CASRWAASGTSWEQFF. The CDR3 coding sequence is TGTGCCAGCAGATGGGCCGCTAGCGGGACCTCTTGGGAGCAGTTCTTC.